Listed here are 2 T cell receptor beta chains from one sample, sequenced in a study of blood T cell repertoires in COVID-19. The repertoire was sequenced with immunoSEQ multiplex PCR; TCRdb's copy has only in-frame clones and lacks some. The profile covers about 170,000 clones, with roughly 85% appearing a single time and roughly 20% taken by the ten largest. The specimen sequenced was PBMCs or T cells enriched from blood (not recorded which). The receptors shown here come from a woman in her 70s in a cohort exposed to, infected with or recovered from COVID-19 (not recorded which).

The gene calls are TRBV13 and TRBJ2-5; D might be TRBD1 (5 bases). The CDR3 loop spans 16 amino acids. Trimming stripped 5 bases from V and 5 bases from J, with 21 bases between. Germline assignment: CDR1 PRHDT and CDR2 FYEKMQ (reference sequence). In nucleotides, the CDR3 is TGTGCCAGCAGCCGTGATAGGGGTTTTTTGGGGGAGACCCAGTACTTC. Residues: CASSRDRGFLGETQYF.

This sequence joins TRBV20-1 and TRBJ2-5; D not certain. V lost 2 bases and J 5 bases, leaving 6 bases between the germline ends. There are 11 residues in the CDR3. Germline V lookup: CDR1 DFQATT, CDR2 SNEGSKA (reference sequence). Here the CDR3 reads CSARHEETQYF. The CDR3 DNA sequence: TGCAGTGCTAGACACGAGGAGACCCAGTACTTC.